The 22 T cell receptor beta chains below all came from one sample that was sequenced in a study of blood T cells in healthy people across ages. It was with a sample-barcoded 5' primer and a J-beta primer mix that a second PCR of about 6 to 12 cycles was run. Using its own MiXCR run on the 5' RACE reads, TCRdb lists one record per CDR3 protein. The repertoire includes about 720,000 distinct CDR3 sequences, about a fifth of them detected once, and 22% sits in the top ten. The specimen sequenced was blood. All receptors derive from an older man in good health.

Written as DNA, the CDR3 is TGTGCCAGCAGTTTACGGACGTCCGGGGAGCTGTTTTTT. Its translation is CASSLRTSGELFF. The chain has TRBV12-3 or TRBV12-4 and TRBJ2-2; D is undetermined. The CDR3 length is 13 residues. Trimming pared 2 bases from V and 6 bases from J, leaving 7 bases between.

The gene calls are TRBV6-5 and TRBJ1-2, with 8 bases lining up with TRBD1. The CDR3 has 14 amino acids. V was clipped by 6 bases and J by 2 bases; unmatched bases: 5. CDR1 MNHEY and CDR2 SVGAGI come from the germline V gene. CDR3 in amino acids: CASSTAGGNYGYTF. In nucleotides, the CDR3 is TGTGCCAGCAGCACAGCAGGGGGCAACTATGGCTACACCTTC.

This clonotype was detected ten times or more. V gene TRBV20-1 combines with J gene TRBJ1-5, with a tentative D call TRBD1 (6 bases). V dropped 3 bases and J dropped 7 bases, with 13 bases sitting between them. The CDR3 contains 13 residues. Per the germline V gene, CDR1 is DFQATT and CDR2 is SNEGSKA (reference sequence). DNA for the CDR3: TGCAGTGCTAGGGGGGCCATGGAGCAGCCCCAGCATTTT. It translates to CSARGAMEQPQHF.

In this sample, this clonotype turned up many times. The rearrangement joins TRBV11-2 to TRBJ1-2; D is possibly TRBD1 (6 bases). This CDR3 comprises 15 residues. Germline CDR1 reads SGHAT; CDR2 reads FQNNGV. Trimming stripped 2 bases from V and 6 bases from J, with 16 bases between. CDR3 DNA sequence: TGTGCCAGCAGCTTACTCCAGACAGGTGGGAATGGCTACACCTTC. This encodes CASSLLQTGGNGYTF. Full variable domain (missing parts from reference TRBV11-2 and TRBJ1-2): EAGVAQSPRYKIIEKRQSVAFWCNPISGHATLYWYQQILGQGPKLLIQFQNNGVVDDSQLPKDRFSAERLKGVDSTLKIQPAKLEDSAVYLCASSLLQTGGNGYTFGSGTRLTVV.

This clonotype was detected a few times. V is TRBV12-3 or TRBV12-4 and J is TRBJ1-6; a possible D gene is TRBD1 (6 bases). This CDR3 contains 16 residues. Trimming took off 1 base at V and 7 bases at J, with 14 bases between the two ends. The CDR3 region is CASSLEFGGRNSPLHF. The CDR3 DNA reads as TGTGCCAGCAGTTTAGAGTTCGGGGGGCGGAATTCACCCCTCCACTTT.

This clonotype was seen more than once but under ten times. The chain combines TRBV12-3 or TRBV12-4 with TRBJ1-1, with 7 bases matching TRBD1. The CDR3 extends over 14 amino acids. Trimming at V came to 2 bases and at J to 7 bases, leaving 7 bases not matched to a gene. Written as DNA, the CDR3 is TGTGCCAGCAGTTTACGGCAGGGGGGGAGTGAAGCTTTCTTT. Protein product: CASSLRQGGSEAFF.

A few counts support this clonotype. This rearrangement joins TRBV20-1 to TRBJ1-2; the match to TRBD1 covers 7 bases. This CDR3 region has 13 residues. Trimming cost V 4 bases and J 3 bases; bases outside gene matches: 5. The V gene's germline CDR1 is DFQATT and CDR2 SNEGSKA (reference sequence). DNA of the CDR3: TGCAGTGCTAACGTCAGGGGGGACTATGGCTACACCTTC. As protein: CSANVRGDYGYTF.

CDR3 bases: TGTGCCAGCAGCCCTGAAGACGGACCAGATACGCAGTATTTT. Protein: CASSPEDGPDTQYF. This chain connects TRBV7-9 to TRBJ2-3, with D unresolved. The germline CDR1 and CDR2 sequences are SEHNR and FQNEAQ (reference sequence). The CDR3 is made up of 14 amino acids. V dropped 5 bases and J dropped 4 bases, with 13 bases sitting between them.

In its sample, this clonotype was seen a few times. This sequence joins TRBV7-2 and TRBJ1-6, with a weak D call TRBD1 (5 bases). The CDR3 runs 12 residues. Trimming stripped 5 bases from V and 9 bases from J, with 8 bases between. The V gene's germline CDR1 is SGHTA and CDR2 FQGNSA. In DNA form, the CDR3 reads TGTGCCAGCAGCGCGGGGGGTTCACCCCTCCACTTT. This gives the protein CASSAGGSPLHF.

This clonotype showed up just a few times. The rearrangement joins TRBV6-5 to TRBJ2-7, with 9 bases fitting TRBD1. V shed 6 bases, J shed 1 base, and the junction held 7 bases outside the gene matches. Germline CDR1 is MNHEY and CDR2 is SVGAGI. This CDR3 has 15 amino acids. CDR3 sequence (DNA): TGTGCCAGCAGCAAGGGACAGGGTATATCCTACGAGCAGTACTTC. As protein: CASSKGQGISYEQYF.

The J gene is TRBJ1-5, the V gene TRBV12-3 or TRBV12-4, with 9 bases fitting TRBD1. The CDR3 is 14 amino acids. V lost 3 bases and J lost 5; bases outside the gene matches: 2. The CDR3 coding sequence is TGTGCCAGCAGTTTGGGACAGGGCCATCAGCCCCAGCATTTT. It encodes CASSLGQGHQPQHF.

This clonotype was seen many times. V is TRBV7-3 and J is TRBJ2-3, with TRBD2 matching 7 bases. With V trimmed by 1 base and J by 1 base, 5 bases remained unmatched. Germline CDR1 and CDR2: SGHTA and FQGTGA. The length of the CDR3 is 16 residues. The DNA for the CDR3 is TGTGCCAGCAGCTTAAAACCAGGACTAGGCACAGATACGCAGTATTTT. This encodes CASSLKPGLGTDTQYF.

The genes are TRBV6-5 and TRBJ2-1; 8 bases map to TRBD2. Germline CDR1 MNHEY, CDR2 SVGAGI. This CDR3 comprises 16 residues. Trimming took 8 bases from V and 6 from J; bases not matched to a gene: 15. The CDR3 nucleotides are TGTGCCAGCCGGGCCGGGACTAGGGACCGTTCCAATGAGCAGTTCTTC. Its translation is CASRAGTRDRSNEQFF.

This chain links TRBV7-6 with TRBJ1-2; 7 nucleotides match TRBD1. This CDR3 contains 14 residues. V lost 1 base and J lost 11; bases outside the gene matches: 10. Germline-derived CDR1 and CDR2 are SGHVS and FNYEAQ. CDR3 bases: TGTGCCAGCAGCTTAGAGCGACAGGGAAGCCCATACACCTTC. Translation: CASSLERQGSPYTF.

The chain recombines TRBV29-1 with TRBJ1-2; D is undetermined. Per the germline V gene, CDR1 is SQVTM and CDR2 is ANQGSEA. V was trimmed by 4 bases and J by 8 bases, leaving 5 bases between them. The CDR3 is 9 residues long. CDR3 sequence reads: CSVVDGYTF. CDR3 DNA sequence: TGCAGCGTTGTAGACGGCTACACCTTC.

This clonotype was counted between two and nine times. The V call is TRBV7-2, the J call TRBJ2-5, with D possibly being TRBD1 (6 bases). This CDR3 is 15 amino acids long. Trimming shortened V by 3 bases and J by 4 bases, and 15 bases separated the two germline ends. Germline V gene data show CDR1 as SGHTA and CDR2 as FQGNSA. The CDR3 coding sequence is TGTGCCAGCAGCTTTGGGGCAGGGGTGCGAGAGACCCAGTACTTC. Amino acid sequence: CASSFGAGVRETQYF.

The chain has TRBV25-1 and TRBJ1-1; no definite D call. V was shortened by 8 bases and J by 2 bases, with 12 bases between the two germline ends. This CDR3 comprises 13 residues. CDR1 and CDR2 from the germline V gene are MGHDK and SYGVNS. The CDR3 protein is CASAMTSNTEAFF. The CDR3 nucleotides are TGTGCCAGCGCTATGACAAGCAACACTGAAGCTTTCTTT.

The V call is TRBV20-1, the J call TRBJ2-7; the match to TRBD2 covers 8 bases. The CDR3 has 16 residues. From germline, CDR1 is DFQATT and CDR2 SNEGSKA (reference sequence). V trimming: 5 bases; J trimming: 2 bases; junction bases outside the gene matches: 14. Here the CDR3 reads CSAFSAFGSGTYEQYF. The CDR3 DNA sequence: TGCAGTGCTTTCTCCGCCTTCGGTAGCGGGACCTACGAGCAGTACTTC.

The table lists this clonotype with a few counts. The chain has TRBV29-1 and TRBJ2-3, with 13 nucleotides matching TRBD2. The junction had 5 bases not matched to a gene; V was cut back by 3 bases and J by 11 bases. CDR1 is SQVTM and CDR2 is ANQGSEA in the germline V gene. The CDR3 runs 13 residues. CDR3 in amino acids: CSVEGTSGVGQYF. The CDR3 DNA reads as TGCAGCGTTGAGGGGACTAGCGGGGTTGGGCAGTATTTT.

This chain uses TRBV27 with TRBJ1-2; D gene uncertain. Trimming left V 6 bases short and J 2 bases short, with 13 bases between. Germline-derived CDR1 and CDR2 are MNHEY and SMNVEV (reference sequence). The CDR3 consists of 14 residues. CDR3 DNA sequence: TGTGCCAGCAGCAGGAGTAAGGCAAACTATGGCTACACCTTC. It is translated as CASSRSKANYGYTF.

This clonotype was counted a few times. V usage is TRBV6-5 and J usage is TRBJ1-1; TRBD1 aligns across 7 bases. Germline V gene lookup returns CDR1 MNHEY and CDR2 SVGAGI. The CDR3 contains 13 residues. After removal of 2 bases from V and 13 bases from J, the junction contained 10 bases not matched to a gene. The chain's CDR3 is CASSYTGTAKGFF. CDR3 in DNA: TGTGCCAGCAGTTACACCGGGACAGCCAAGGGTTTCTTT.

This clonotype was counted at least ten times. This chain joins TRBV7-9 and TRBJ2-3, with 8 bases that match TRBD2. Trimming at V came to 1 base and at J to 2 bases, leaving 5 bases not matched to a gene. Germline values: CDR1 SEHNR, CDR2 FQNEAQ (reference sequence). The CDR3 length is 16 residues. For the CDR3, the DNA is TGTGCCAGCAGCTTAGGAACTAGCGGATACACAGATACGCAGTATTTT. Its protein is CASSLGTSGYTDTQYF.